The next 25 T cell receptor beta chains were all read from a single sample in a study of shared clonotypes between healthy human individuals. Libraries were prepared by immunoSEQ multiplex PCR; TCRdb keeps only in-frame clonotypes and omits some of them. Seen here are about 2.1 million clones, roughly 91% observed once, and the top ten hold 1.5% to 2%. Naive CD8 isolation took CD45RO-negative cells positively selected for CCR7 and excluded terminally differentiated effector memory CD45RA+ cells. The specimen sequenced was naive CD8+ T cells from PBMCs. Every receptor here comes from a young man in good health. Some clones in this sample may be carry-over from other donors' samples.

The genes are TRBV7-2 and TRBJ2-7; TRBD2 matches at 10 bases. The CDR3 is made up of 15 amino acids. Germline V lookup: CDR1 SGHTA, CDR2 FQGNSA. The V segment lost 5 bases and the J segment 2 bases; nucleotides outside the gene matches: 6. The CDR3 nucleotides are TGTGCCAGCAGCGTCATAGCGGGAGGTCCCTACGAGCAGTACTTC. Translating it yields CASSVIAGGPYEQYF.

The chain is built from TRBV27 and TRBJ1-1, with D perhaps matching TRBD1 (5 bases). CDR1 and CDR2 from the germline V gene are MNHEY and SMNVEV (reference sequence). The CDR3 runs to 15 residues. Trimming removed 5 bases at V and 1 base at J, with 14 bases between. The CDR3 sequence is CASSPPGLSNTEAFF. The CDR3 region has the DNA TGTGCCAGCAGTCCCCCGGGACTTTCGAACACTGAAGCTTTCTTT.

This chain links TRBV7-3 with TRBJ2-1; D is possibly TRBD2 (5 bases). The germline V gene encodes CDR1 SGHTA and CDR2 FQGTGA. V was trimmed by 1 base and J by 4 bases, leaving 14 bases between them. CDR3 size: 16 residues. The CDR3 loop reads CASSLMVGERYNEQFF. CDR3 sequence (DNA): TGTGCCAGCAGCTTAATGGTGGGAGAGAGGTACAATGAGCAGTTCTTC.

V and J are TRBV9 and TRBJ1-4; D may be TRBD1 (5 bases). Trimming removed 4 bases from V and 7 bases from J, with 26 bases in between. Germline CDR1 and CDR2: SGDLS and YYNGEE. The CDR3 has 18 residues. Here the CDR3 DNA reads TGTGCCAGCAGCCCTCAACGGACGGATTGGGGCCTGCGTGAAAAACTGTTTTTT. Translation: CASSPQRTDWGLREKLFF.

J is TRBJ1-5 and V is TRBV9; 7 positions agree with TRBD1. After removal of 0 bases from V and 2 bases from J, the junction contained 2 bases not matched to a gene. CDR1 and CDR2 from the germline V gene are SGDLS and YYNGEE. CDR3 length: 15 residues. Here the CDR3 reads CASSVGTGGNQPQHF. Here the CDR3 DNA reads TGTGCCAGCAGCGTAGGAACAGGGGGCAATCAGCCCCAGCATTTT.

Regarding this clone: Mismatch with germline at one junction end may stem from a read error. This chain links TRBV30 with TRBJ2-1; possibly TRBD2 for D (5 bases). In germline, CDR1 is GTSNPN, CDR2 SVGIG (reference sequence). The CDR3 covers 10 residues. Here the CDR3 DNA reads TGTGCCTGGAGAGAATGGGCGGAGGTCTTC. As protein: CAWREWAEVF.

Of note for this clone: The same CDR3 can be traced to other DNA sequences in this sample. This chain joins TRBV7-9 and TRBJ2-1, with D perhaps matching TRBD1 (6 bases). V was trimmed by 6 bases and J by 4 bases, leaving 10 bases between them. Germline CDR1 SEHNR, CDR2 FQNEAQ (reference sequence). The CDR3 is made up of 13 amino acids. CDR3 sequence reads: CASSYGQYNEQFF. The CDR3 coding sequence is TGTGCCAGCAGTTACGGACAGTACAATGAGCAGTTCTTC.

The CDR3 bases are TGTGCCAGCAGCTATGAGCGGGAGGGCCGGGCCTACGAGCAGTACTTC. Its translation: CASSYEREGRAYEQYF. The V and J genes are TRBV7-9 and TRBJ2-7, with TRBD2 matching over 10 bases. The CDR3 is 16 residues long. Germline CDR1 is SEHNR and CDR2 is FQNEAQ (reference sequence). V shed 4 bases and J 2 bases; nucleotides not matched to a gene: 8.

The CDR3: CASSLASSRSTDTQYF. For the CDR3, the DNA is TGTGCCAGCAGCTTAGCAAGTTCCCGAAGCACAGATACGCAGTATTTT. The gene calls are TRBV7-9 and TRBJ2-3; D gene ambiguous. The CDR3 covers 16 residues. V lost 0 bases and J 0 bases, leaving 10 bases between the germline ends. The V gene's germline CDR1 is SEHNR and CDR2 FQNEAQ (reference sequence). Drawing the rest from reference TRBV7-9 and TRBJ2-3, the complete variable domain is DTGVSQNPRHKITKRGQNVTFRCDPISEHNRLYWYRQTLGQGPEFLTYFQNEAQLEKSRLLSDRFSAERPKGSFSTLEIQRTEQGDSAMYLCASSLASSRSTDTQYFGPGTRLTVL.

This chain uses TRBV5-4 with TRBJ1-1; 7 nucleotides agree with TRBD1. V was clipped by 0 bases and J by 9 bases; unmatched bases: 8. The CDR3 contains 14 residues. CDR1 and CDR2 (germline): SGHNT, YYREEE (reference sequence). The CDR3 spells CASSLGPGGRQAFF. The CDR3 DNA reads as TGTGCCAGCAGCTTGGGACCAGGGGGTCGTCAAGCTTTCTTT.

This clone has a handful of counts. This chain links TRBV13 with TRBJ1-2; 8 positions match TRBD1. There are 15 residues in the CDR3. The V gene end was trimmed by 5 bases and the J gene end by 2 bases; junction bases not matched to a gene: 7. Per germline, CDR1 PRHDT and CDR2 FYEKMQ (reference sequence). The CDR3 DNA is TGTGCCAGCAGCCAGTCGAGGACAGGGAACTATGGCTACACCTTC. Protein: CASSQSRTGNYGYTF.

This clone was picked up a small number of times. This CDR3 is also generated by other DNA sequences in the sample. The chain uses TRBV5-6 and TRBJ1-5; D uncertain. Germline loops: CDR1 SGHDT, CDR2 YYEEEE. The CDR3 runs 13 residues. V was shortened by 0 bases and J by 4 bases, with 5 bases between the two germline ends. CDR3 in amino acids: CASSLGANQPQHF. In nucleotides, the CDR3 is TGTGCCAGCAGCTTGGGGGCTAATCAGCCCCAGCATTTT. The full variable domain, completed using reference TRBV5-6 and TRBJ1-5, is DAGVTQSPTHLIKTRGQQVTLRCSPKSGHDTVSWYQQALGQGPQFIFQYYEEEERQRGNFPDRFSGHQFPNYSSELNVNALLLGDSALYLCASSLGANQPQHFGDGTRLSIL.

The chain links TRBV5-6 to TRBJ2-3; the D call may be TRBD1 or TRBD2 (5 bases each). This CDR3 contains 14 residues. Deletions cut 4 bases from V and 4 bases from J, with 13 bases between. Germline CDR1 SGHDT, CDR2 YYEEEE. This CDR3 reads CASSDATGPDTQYF. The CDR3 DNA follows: TGTGCCAGCAGCGATGCCACGGGGCCAGATACGCAGTATTTT.

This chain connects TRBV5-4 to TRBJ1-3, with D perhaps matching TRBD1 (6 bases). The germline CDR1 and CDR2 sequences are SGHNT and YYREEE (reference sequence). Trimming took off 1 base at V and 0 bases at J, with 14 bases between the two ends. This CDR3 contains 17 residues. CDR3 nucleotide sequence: TGTGCCAGCAGCTTGCAGGGGACATCCTTCTCTGGAAACACCATATATTTT. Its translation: CASSLQGTSFSGNTIYF. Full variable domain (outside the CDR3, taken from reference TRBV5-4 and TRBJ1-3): ETGVTQSPTHLIKTRGQQVTLRCSSQSGHNTVSWYQQALGQGPQFIFQYYREEENGRGNFPPRFSGLQFPNYSSELNVNALELDDSALYLCASSLQGTSFSGNTIYFGEGSWLTVV.

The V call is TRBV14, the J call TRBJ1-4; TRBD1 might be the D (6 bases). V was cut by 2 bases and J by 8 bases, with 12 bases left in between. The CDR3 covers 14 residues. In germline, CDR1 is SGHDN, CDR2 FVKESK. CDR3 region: CASSQFRGAEKLFF. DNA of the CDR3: TGTGCCAGCAGCCAATTCAGGGGAGCAGAAAAACTGTTTTTT.

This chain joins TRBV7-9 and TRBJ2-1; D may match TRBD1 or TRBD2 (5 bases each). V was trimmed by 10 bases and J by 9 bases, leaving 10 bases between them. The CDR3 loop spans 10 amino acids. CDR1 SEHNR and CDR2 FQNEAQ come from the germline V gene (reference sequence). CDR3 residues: CAILGAEQFF. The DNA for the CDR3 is TGTGCCATCCTCGGGGCTGAGCAGTTCTTC.

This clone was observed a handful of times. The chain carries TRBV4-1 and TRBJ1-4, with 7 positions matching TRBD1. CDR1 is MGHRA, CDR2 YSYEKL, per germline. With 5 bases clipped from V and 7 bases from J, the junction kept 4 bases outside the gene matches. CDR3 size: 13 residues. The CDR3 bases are TGCGCCAGCAGCGGACGACAGGGTGAAAAACTGTTTTTT. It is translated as CASSGRQGEKLFF.

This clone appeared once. CDR3 sequence (DNA): TGTGCCAGCAGCCCCGGGACAGGGGGCGGGATTGGCTACACCTTC. Protein product: CASSPGTGGGIGYTF. The chain has TRBV9 and TRBJ1-2; TRBD1 matches 12 bases. Trimming removed 4 bases from V and 7 bases from J; junction bases left unmatched: 8. CDR3 length: 15 residues. Germline V gene sequence: CDR1 SGDLS, CDR2 YYNGEE. Full variable domain (outside the CDR3, taken from reference TRBV9 and TRBJ1-2): DSGVTQTPKHLITATGQRVTLRCSPRSGDLSVYWYQQSLDQGLQFLIQYYNGEERAKGNILERFSAQQFPDLHSELNLSSLELGDSALYFCASSPGTGGGIGYTFGSGTRLTVV.

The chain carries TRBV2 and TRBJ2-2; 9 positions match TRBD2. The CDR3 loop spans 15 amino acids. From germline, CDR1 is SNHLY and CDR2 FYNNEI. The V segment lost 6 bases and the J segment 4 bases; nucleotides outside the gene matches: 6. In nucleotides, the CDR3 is TGTGCCAGCAGGATAGCGGGAGAGGGCACCGGGGAGCTGTTTTTT. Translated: CASRIAGEGTGELFF. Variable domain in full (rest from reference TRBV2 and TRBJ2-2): EPEVTQTPSHQVTQMGQEVILRCVPISNHLYFYWYRQILGQKVEFLVSFYNNEISEKSEIFDDQFSVERPDGSNFTLKIRSTKLEDSAMYFCASRIAGEGTGELFFGEGSRLTVL.

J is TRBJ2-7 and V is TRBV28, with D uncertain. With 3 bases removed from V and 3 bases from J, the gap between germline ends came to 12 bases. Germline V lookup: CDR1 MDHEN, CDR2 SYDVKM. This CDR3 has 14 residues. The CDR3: CASSFLGNIYEQYF. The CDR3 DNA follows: TGTGCCAGCAGTTTCTTGGGGAACATCTACGAGCAGTACTTC.

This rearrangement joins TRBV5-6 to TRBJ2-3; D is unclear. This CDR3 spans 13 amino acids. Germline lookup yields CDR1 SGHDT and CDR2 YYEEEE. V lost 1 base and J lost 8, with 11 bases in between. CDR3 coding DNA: TGTGCCAGCAGCTTGACTATCGCTCGTACGCAGTATTTT. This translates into CASSLTIARTQYF.

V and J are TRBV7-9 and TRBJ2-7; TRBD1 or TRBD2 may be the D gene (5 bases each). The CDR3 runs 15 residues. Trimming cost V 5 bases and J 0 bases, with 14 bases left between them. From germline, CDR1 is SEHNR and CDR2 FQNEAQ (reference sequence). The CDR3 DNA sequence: TGTGCCAGCAGCCCCCGGGGCAGTAGCTCCTACGAGCAGTACTTC. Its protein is CASSPRGSSSYEQYF.

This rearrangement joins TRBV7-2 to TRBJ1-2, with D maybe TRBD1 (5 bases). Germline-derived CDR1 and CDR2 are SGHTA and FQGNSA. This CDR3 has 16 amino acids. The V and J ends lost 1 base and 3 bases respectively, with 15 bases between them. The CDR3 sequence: CASSLDIGGRDYGYTF. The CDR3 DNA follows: TGTGCCAGCAGCTTAGATATTGGTGGCAGGGACTATGGCTACACCTTC.

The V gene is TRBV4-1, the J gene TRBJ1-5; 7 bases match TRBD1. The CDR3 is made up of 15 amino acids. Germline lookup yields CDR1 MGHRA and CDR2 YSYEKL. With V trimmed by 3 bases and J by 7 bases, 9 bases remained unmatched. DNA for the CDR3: TGCGCCAGCAGCCATGAGCCCACAGGGGACCAGCCCCAGCATTTT. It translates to CASSHEPTGDQPQHF.

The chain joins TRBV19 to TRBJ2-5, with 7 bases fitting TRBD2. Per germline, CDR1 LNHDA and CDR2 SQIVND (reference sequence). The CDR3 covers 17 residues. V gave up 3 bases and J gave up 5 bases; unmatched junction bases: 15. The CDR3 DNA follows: TGTGCCAGTAGTATGGTAGGTAGGGCTAGCGGACGGGAGACCCAGTACTTC. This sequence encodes CASSMVGRASGRETQYF.